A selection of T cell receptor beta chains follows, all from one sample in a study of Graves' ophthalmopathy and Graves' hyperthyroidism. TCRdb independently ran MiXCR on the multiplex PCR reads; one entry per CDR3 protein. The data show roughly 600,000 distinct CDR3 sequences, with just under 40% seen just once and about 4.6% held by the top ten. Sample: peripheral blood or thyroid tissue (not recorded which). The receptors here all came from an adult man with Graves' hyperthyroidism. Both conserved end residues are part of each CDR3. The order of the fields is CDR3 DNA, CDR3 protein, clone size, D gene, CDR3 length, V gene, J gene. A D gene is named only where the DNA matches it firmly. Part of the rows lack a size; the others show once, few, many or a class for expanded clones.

DNA: TGTGCCAGCAGCTCCGGACTAGCGGGGAAAGAGACCCAGTACTTC; CDR3: CASSSGLAGKETQYF; size: NA; D: TRBD2; length: 15; V: TRBV7-2; J: TRBJ2-5
DNA: TGCAGTGCTAGAGATCGGACTAGCGGGGGGACCAGGTACCAAGAGACCCAGTACTTC; CDR3: CSARDRTSGGTRYQETQYF; size: many; D: TRBD2; length: 19; V: TRBV20-1; J: TRBJ2-5
DNA: TGTGCCAGCAGCTCCCGACAGGGGGCACATGAGCAGTTCTTC; CDR3: CASSSRQGAHEQFF; size: few; D: TRBD1; length: 14; V: TRBV7-9; J: TRBJ2-1
DNA: TGTGCCATCAGTGAGTCAGCGGGAGCAGGGAATGAGCAGTTCTTC; CDR3: CAISESAGAGNEQFF; size: NA; D: TRBD2; length: 15; V: TRBV10-3; J: TRBJ2-1
DNA: TGTGCCAGCAGCTTAGGGCCCTCGCTGAACAGCCAAGAGACCCAGTACTTC; CDR3: CASSLGPSLNSQETQYF; size: NA; D: NA; length: 17; V: TRBV11-3; J: TRBJ2-5
DNA: TGTGCCAGCAGCGTAGACGTCAAGGGCCCCTACGAGCAGTACTTC; CDR3: CASSVDVKGPYEQYF; size: NA; D: NA; length: 15; V: TRBV9; J: TRBJ2-7
DNA: TGTGCCAGTGGGTTGACAGGGGAGCTGTTTTTT; CDR3: CASGLTGELFF; size: once; D: NA; length: 11; V: TRBV12-3/TRBV12-4; J: TRBJ2-2
DNA: TGTGCCAGCAGCTCACCTAAGACAGGGGGGACCCACTACGAGCAGTACTTC; CDR3: CASSSPKTGGTHYEQYF; size: many; D: TRBD1; length: 17; V: TRBV7-9; J: TRBJ2-7
DNA: TGCAGCGTTTGGGAAATGAACTCTGGGGCCAACGTCCTGACTTTC; CDR3: CSVWEMNSGANVLTF; size: many; D: NA; length: 15; V: TRBV29-1; J: TRBJ2-6
DNA: TGTGCCAGCAGTACCCAGGGCCAGCCCCAGCATTTT; CDR3: CASSTQGQPQHF; size: many; D: NA; length: 12; V: TRBV12-3/TRBV12-4; J: TRBJ1-5
DNA: TGTGCCAGCAGGGACACAGGGGACTATGGCTACACCTTC; CDR3: CASRDTGDYGYTF; size: many; D: TRBD1; length: 13; V: TRBV28; J: TRBJ1-2
DNA: TGTGCCAGCAGCTTACAGGGGGCGGTCTATAATTCACCCCTCCACTTT; CDR3: CASSLQGAVYNSPLHF; size: NA; D: TRBD1; length: 16; V: TRBV7-9; J: TRBJ1-6
DNA: TGTGCCAGCAGTGACGAGCGGATCCAAGAGACCCAGCATTTT; CDR3: CASSDERIQETQHF; size: NA; D: NA; length: 14; V: TRBV2; J: TRBJ1-5
DNA: TGTGCCAGCAGTCCGCTGGACAGGGGGGTTTATGGCTACACCTTC; CDR3: CASSPLDRGVYGYTF; size: NA; D: TRBD1; length: 15; V: TRBV28; J: TRBJ1-2
DNA: TGCAGTGCTAGGAGCGGATCCCGGGTCTATGGCTACACCTTC; CDR3: CSARSGSRVYGYTF; size: once; D: NA; length: 14; V: TRBV20-1; J: TRBJ1-2
DNA: TGCGCCAGCAGCACGCCGACTAGCGGGAGGGGCTCCTACAATGAGCAGTTCTTC; CDR3: CASSTPTSGRGSYNEQFF; size: NA; D: TRBD2; length: 18; V: TRBV5-1; J: TRBJ2-1
DNA: TGTGCCAGCAGTGAACCGGGACAGTTGTATTTT; CDR3: CASSEPGQLYF; size: many; D: TRBD1; length: 11; V: TRBV25-1; J: TRBJ1-3
DNA: TGCGCCAGCAGCTTGGCCACCACATACACCGGGGAGCTGTTTTTT; CDR3: CASSLATTYTGELFF; size: NA; D: NA; length: 15; V: TRBV5-1; J: TRBJ2-2
DNA: TGTGCCAGCAGCTTAAAGGGGGCAAATACGCAGTATTTT; CDR3: CASSLKGANTQYF; size: NA; D: TRBD1; length: 13; V: TRBV13; J: TRBJ2-3
DNA: TGCAGTGCTAGACCTGCTCGGTGGGGGGCGTCTGGGGCCAACGTCCTGACTTTC; CDR3: CSARPARWGASGANVLTF; size: many; D: NA; length: 18; V: TRBV20-1; J: TRBJ2-6
DNA: TGTGCCAGCGGGGCAGAACTCATGAACACTGAAGCTTTCTTT; CDR3: CASGAELMNTEAFF; size: many; D: NA; length: 14; V: TRBV2; J: TRBJ1-1
DNA: TGTGCCAAAGGGGTCGAGTACTATGGCTACACCTTC; CDR3: CAKGVEYYGYTF; size: NA; D: NA; length: 12; V: TRBV24-1; J: TRBJ1-2
DNA: TGTGCCAGCAGCCCGGCACGGAACTTC; CDR3: CASSPARNF; size: NA; D: NA; length: 9; V: TRBV9; J: TRBJ2-5
DNA: TGTGCCAGCAGCCTACAGGAGCGCGAAAAACTGTTTTTT; CDR3: CASSLQEREKLFF; size: NA; D: NA; length: 13; V: TRBV28; J: TRBJ1-4
DNA: TGTGCCAGCAGTGACATGGACAGGGGACCAGAGACCCAGTACTTC; CDR3: CASSDMDRGPETQYF; size: many; D: TRBD1; length: 15; V: TRBV2; J: TRBJ2-5
DNA: TGTGCCAGCAGGCTCAGACGCGGACAGCTGAACACCGGGGAGCTGTTTTTT; CDR3: CASRLRRGQLNTGELFF; size: few; D: NA; length: 17; V: TRBV12-3/TRBV12-4; J: TRBJ2-2
DNA: TGTGCCAGCAGTGAATTACAGGGTTACAATGAAAAACTGTTTTTT; CDR3: CASSELQGYNEKLFF; size: NA; D: NA; length: 15; V: TRBV2; J: TRBJ1-4
DNA: TGTGCCACCAGTGCAACCAACACAGATACGCAGTATTTT; CDR3: CATSATNTDTQYF; size: NA; D: NA; length: 13; V: TRBV24-1; J: TRBJ2-3
DNA: TGCGCCAGCAGCTATCAACAGGGGGCGGGAGAGACCCAGTACTTC; CDR3: CASSYQQGAGETQYF; size: NA; D: TRBD1; length: 15; V: TRBV5-1; J: TRBJ2-5
DNA: TGTGCCAGCAGCTTGTCGCAGGGGGCCACTGAAGCTTTCTTT; CDR3: CASSLSQGATEAFF; size: NA; D: TRBD1; length: 14; V: TRBV7-9; J: TRBJ1-1
DNA: TGTGCCAGCAGCAAAGTAGAAGGGACCCAGTACTTC; CDR3: CASSKVEGTQYF; size: NA; D: NA; length: 12; V: TRBV7-9; J: TRBJ2-5
DNA: TGTGCCAGTAGCCAAACCGGGGAGCTGTTTTTT; CDR3: CASSQTGELFF; size: many; D: NA; length: 11; V: TRBV19; J: TRBJ2-2
DNA: TGTGCCAGCAGCCCAGACGCGTTT; CDR3: CASSPDAF; size: NA; D: NA; length: 8; V: TRBV14; J: TRBJ1-1
DNA: TGTGCCAGTATTTGGGAAGGGACCCAGCATTTT; CDR3: CASIWEGTQHF; size: many; D: NA; length: 11; V: TRBV19; J: TRBJ1-5
DNA: TGTGCTAGTGGTTTGGGAAAAGGACAGAAGACTGAAGCTTTCTTT; CDR3: CASGLGKGQKTEAFF; size: NA; D: NA; length: 15; V: TRBV12-5; J: TRBJ1-1
DNA: TGCAGTGCTAGAGACCCCTGGGCCCAGTACTTC; CDR3: CSARDPWAQYF; size: once; D: NA; length: 11; V: TRBV20-1; J: TRBJ2-5
DNA: TGTGCCAGCAGCTTCCGGAACAGGGCCTACGAGCAGTACTTC; CDR3: CASSFRNRAYEQYF; size: NA; D: NA; length: 14; V: TRBV11-1; J: TRBJ2-7
DNA: TGTGCCAGCAAGTCGGGACAGGGGGCTATCGAGACTCAGTACTTC; CDR3: CASKSGQGAIETQYF; size: NA; D: TRBD1; length: 15; V: TRBV2; J: TRBJ2-5
DNA: TGTGCCAGCAGTTTATCTGAAGGCAATCAGCCCCAGCATTTT; CDR3: CASSLSEGNQPQHF; size: NA; D: NA; length: 14; V: TRBV12-3/TRBV12-4; J: TRBJ1-5
DNA: TGTGCCAGCAGGAGGGCCAGCTCGACAGGGGGAGCTGGCTACACCTTC; CDR3: CASRRASSTGGAGYTF; size: few; D: TRBD1; length: 16; V: TRBV6-1; J: TRBJ1-2
DNA: TGCGCCAGCAGCTTGACCAGGGACAGAGACTACGAGCAGTACTTC; CDR3: CASSLTRDRDYEQYF; size: NA; D: TRBD1; length: 15; V: TRBV5-1; J: TRBJ2-7
DNA: TGTGCCAGCAGCTTAGTCGGATCGGGGGGGGCAAGCTCCTACGAGCAGTACTTC; CDR3: CASSLVGSGGASSYEQYF; size: many; D: TRBD2; length: 18; V: TRBV13; J: TRBJ2-7
DNA: TGTGCCAGCAAGGTCAGGGGGCCTCCCACTGAAGCTTTCTTT; CDR3: CASKVRGPPTEAFF; size: few; D: TRBD1; length: 14; V: TRBV2; J: TRBJ1-1
DNA: TGTGCCATCAGTGAGGGTCCGCAGAGAGAATATGGCTACACCTTC; CDR3: CAISEGPQREYGYTF; size: many; D: NA; length: 15; V: TRBV10-3; J: TRBJ1-2
DNA: TGCAGTGCTAGAGACCCCCGCGGGGGCTCTAACTATGGCTACACCTTC; CDR3: CSARDPRGGSNYGYTF; size: many; D: NA; length: 16; V: TRBV20-1; J: TRBJ1-2
DNA: TGCAGCGTTGAAGGGGGCAGGGGAACTGGCTACACCTTC; CDR3: CSVEGGRGTGYTF; size: many; D: NA; length: 13; V: TRBV29-1; J: TRBJ1-2
DNA: TGCGCCAGCAGCTTTCGGGACAGGGCGTACAATGAGCAGTTCTTC; CDR3: CASSFRDRAYNEQFF; size: NA; D: TRBD1; length: 15; V: TRBV5-1; J: TRBJ2-1